This entry lists 7 T cell receptor beta chains sequenced from one sample in a study of glioma-infiltrating T cells. Amplification of TCR alpha and beta CDR3 regions from RNA used iRepertoire nested multiplex PCR. TCRdb reprocessed the multiplex PCR reads via MiXCR and lists one record per CDR3 protein. The sample holds about 130,000 distinct CDR3 sequences, around 25% seen once. The specimen sequenced was glioma tissue, nonneoplastic brain tissue, or PBMCs (not recorded which). These receptors were taken from a human donor with low-grade glioma or glioblastoma, undergoing nonglioma brain surgery, or in good health (not recorded which).

Worth noting for this clonotype: A much larger clone sits a single nucleotide away, making a read error possible. The chain uses TRBV6-1 and TRBJ2-1; a possible D gene is TRBD2 (7 bases). Germline CDR1 reads MNHNS; CDR2 reads SASEGT. The CDR3 spans 15 residues. CDR3 amino acids: CASRGGAAWYNEQSF. CDR3 DNA: TGTGCCAGCAGAGGGGGGGCCGCTTGGTACAATGAGCAGTCCTTC.

This clonotype has at least ten counts. The chain carries TRBV6-1 and TRBJ2-3, with 8 bases lining up with TRBD1. Unmatched junction bases numbered 9, after V lost 5 bases and J lost 2 bases. Germline V gene data show CDR1 as MNHNS and CDR2 as SASEGT. The CDR3 runs 16 residues. Here the CDR3 DNA reads TGTGCCAGCAGTTCCTCCGGGACAGGCCTCACAGATACGCAGTATTTT. Amino acid sequence: CASSSSGTGLTDTQYF.

CDR3 in DNA: TGTGCCAGCAGTGAGTTGACAGGAAGGTTTGGGCGGTTCTTC. This sequence encodes CASSELTGRFGRFF. The gene calls are TRBV7-8 and TRBJ2-1, with a weak D call TRBD1 (6 bases). Looked up from germline, CDR1 is SGHVS and CDR2 is FQNEAQ. This CDR3 has 14 residues. Trimming stripped 6 bases from V and 15 bases from J, with 24 bases between.

The gene calls are TRBV10-1 and TRBJ2-1; D unclear. Germline assignment: CDR1 WNHNN and CDR2 SYGVQD (reference sequence). V lost 8 bases and J lost 5, with 10 bases in between. The CDR3 loop spans 12 amino acids. CDR3 DNA: TGCGCCAGCTCAACCGGTAACAATGAGCAGTTCTTC. Translating it yields CASSTGNNEQFF.

This clonotype was recorded many times. The genes are TRBV7-6 and TRBJ2-3, with D perhaps matching TRBD2 (5 bases). V lost 6 bases and J 0 bases, leaving 10 bases between the germline ends. Per germline, CDR1 SGHVS and CDR2 FNYEAQ. This CDR3 has 14 residues. The CDR3, as DNA: TGTGCCAGCAGAGAGGGAACAAGCACAGATACGCAGTATTTT. Its translation: CASREGTSTDTQYF.

This clonotype was detected only a few times. The rearrangement links TRBV20-1 to TRBJ2-3; 11 bases are a match to TRBD2. Looked up from germline, CDR1 is DFQATT and CDR2 is SNEGSKA (reference sequence). V gave up 6 bases and J gave up 6 bases; unmatched junction bases: 11. The CDR3 length is 15 residues. The CDR3 is CSAATSGATGDTQYF. DNA of the CDR3: TGCAGTGCCGCGACTAGCGGGGCCACAGGGGATACGCAGTATTTT.

Many counts were recorded for this clonotype. The chain uses TRBV20-1 and TRBJ2-1; 10 bases match TRBD2. The CDR3 length is 14 residues. The germline V gene has CDR1 DFQATT and CDR2 SNEGSKA (reference sequence). V shed 5 bases and J 5 bases; nucleotides not matched to a gene: 6. The CDR3 loop reads CSAPPSGGHNEQFF. In nucleotides, the CDR3 is TGCAGTGCTCCCCCTAGCGGGGGCCACAATGAGCAGTTCTTC.